This passage covers 26 T cell receptor beta chains from one sample sequenced in a study of CD8+ T cells in alopecia areata. Following RNA extraction, reverse transcription yielded cDNA that acted as the sequencing template. The assay was immunoSEQ multiplex PCR, and TCRdb's table has in-frame clones only and misses some. The data show about 190,000 clones, more than 55% seen once. The treatment was: oral pan-JAK inhibitor, 5-10 mg twice daily. Material: CD4+ T cells sorted from blood, obtained at week 4, from a patient treated with tofacitinib. The receptor set was obtained from a human donor with alopecia areata.

This chain connects TRBV11-2 to TRBJ2-7; D is possibly TRBD2 (5 bases). The CDR3 has 11 amino acids. V shed 3 bases and J shed 9 bases, with 9 bases lying between them. Germline values: CDR1 SGHAT, CDR2 FQNNGV. The CDR3 nucleotides read TGTGCCAGCAGCTTCGGGGTCGGGCAGTACTTC. It is translated as CASSFGVGQYF.

This sequence joins TRBV5-1 and TRBJ2-2; possible D gene TRBD1, 5 bases. The length of the CDR3 is 16 residues. V lost 1 base to trimming and J lost 2 bases, with 12 bases between them. The germline CDR1 and CDR2 sequences are SGHRS and YFSETQ. The CDR3 here is CASSLTTAGNTGELFF. The CDR3 DNA sequence: TGCGCCAGCAGCTTGACGACAGCCGGAAACACCGGGGAGCTGTTTTTT.

This clone came up a few times. The chain uses TRBV4-1 and TRBJ2-5; no definite D call. V lost 0 bases, J lost 1 base, and 6 bases lay in between. CDR3 length equals 14 residues. Germline lookup yields CDR1 MGHRA and CDR2 YSYEKL. CDR3 in amino acids: CASSQDNIQETQYF. CDR3 bases: TGCGCCAGCAGCCAAGATAACATCCAAGAGACCCAGTACTTC.

The chain joins TRBV11-2 to TRBJ2-3; D uncertain. CDR3 length: 15 residues. Trimming took 2 bases from V and 0 from J, leaving 9 bases between them. CDR1 and CDR2 from the germline V gene are SGHAT and FQNNGV. CDR3 nucleotides: TGTGCCAGCAGCTTATCGCCTGCTAGCACAGATACGCAGTATTTT. This sequence encodes CASSLSPASTDTQYF. The entire variable domain, with the rest obtained from reference TRBV11-2 and TRBJ2-3, is as follows: EAGVAQSPRYKIIEKRQSVAFWCNPISGHATLYWYQQILGQGPKLLIQFQNNGVVDDSQLPKDRFSAERLKGVDSTLKIQPAKLEDSAVYLCASSLSPASTDTQYFGPGTRLTVL.

This clone was observed a handful of times. The rearrangement uses TRBV27 and TRBJ2-5; D possibly matches TRBD1 or TRBD2 (6 bases each). The length of the CDR3 is 14 residues. Germline V CDR1 and CDR2: MNHEY, SMNVEV (reference sequence). V was clipped by 6 bases and J by 2 bases, with 13 bases between them. For the CDR3, the DNA is TGTGCCAGCAGCCGAGGGGGGATTCAAGAGACCCAGTACTTC. Its protein is CASSRGGIQETQYF.

The V gene is TRBV29-1, the J gene TRBJ2-2; 7 bases line up with TRBD2. There are 13 residues in the CDR3. Trimming at V came to 2 bases and at J to 6 bases, leaving 3 bases not matched to a gene. Per germline, CDR1 SQVTM and CDR2 ANQGSEA. The CDR3 loop reads CSVEKGGAGELFF. CDR3 DNA sequence: TGCAGCGTTGAAAAGGGAGGGGCCGGGGAGCTGTTTTTT.

This clone was picked up a small number of times. The V gene is TRBV29-1, the J gene TRBJ2-7; D may be TRBD1 or TRBD2 (5 bases each). CDR1 is SQVTM and CDR2 is ANQGSEA in the germline V gene. V was shortened by 6 bases and J by 2 bases, with 11 bases between the two germline ends. The CDR3 length is 12 residues. This chain's CDR3 is CSVGTGTYEQYF. In nucleotides, the CDR3 is TGCAGCGTAGGGACGGGGACCTACGAGCAGTACTTC.

This chain uses TRBV6-5 with TRBJ2-5, with 13 nucleotides matching TRBD2. V lost 7 bases and J lost 5; bases outside the gene matches: 7. This CDR3 region has 15 residues. Germline V gives CDR1 MNHEY, CDR2 SVGAGI. CDR3 sequence reads: CASTTSGRPSETQYF. The DNA for the CDR3 is TGTGCCAGCACGACTAGCGGGAGGCCGTCGGAGACCCAGTACTTC.

The rearrangement links TRBV29-1 to TRBJ1-1; D is undetermined. V was cut by 3 bases and J by 9 bases, with 11 bases left in between. This CDR3 has 11 amino acids. Germline V gene sequence: CDR1 SQVTM, CDR2 ANQGSEA. This CDR3 is CSVENARQAFF. As DNA, the CDR3 is TGCAGCGTTGAGAACGCGCGCCAAGCTTTCTTT. The variable domain in full, completed from reference TRBV29-1 and TRBJ1-1, reads SAVISQKPSRDICQRGTSLTIQCQVDSQVTMMFWYRQQPGQSLTLIATANQGSEATYESGFVIDKFPISRPNLTFSTLTVSNMSPEDSSIYLCSVENARQAFFGQGTRLTVV.

The chain links TRBV29-1 to TRBJ2-1; D is ambiguous. Germline-derived CDR1 and CDR2 are SQVTM and ANQGSEA. Trimming cost V 4 bases and J 4 bases, with 14 bases left between them. The CDR3 totals 14 residues. The CDR3 here is CSVGGSFLYNEQFF. The DNA of the CDR3 is TGCAGCGTTGGAGGCTCGTTCTTATACAATGAGCAGTTCTTC.

The chain combines TRBV30 with TRBJ2-1; 8 nucleotides match TRBD2. V lost 0 bases and J lost 8; bases outside the gene matches: 9. Germline-derived CDR1 and CDR2 are GTSNPN and SVGIG (reference sequence). The CDR3 contains 15 residues. CDR3 protein: CAWSVGRVIGDEQFF. The CDR3 nucleotides are TGTGCCTGGAGTGTCGGGAGGGTCATCGGCGATGAGCAGTTCTTC.

The rearrangement joins TRBV7-9 to TRBJ2-2; D remains ambiguous. The CDR3 contains 15 residues. With 3 bases removed from V and 5 bases from J, the gap between germline ends came to 13 bases. From germline, CDR1 is SEHNR and CDR2 FQNEAQ (reference sequence). The CDR3 spells CASSFVETKTGELFF. The CDR3 DNA follows: TGTGCCAGCAGCTTCGTCGAGACCAAAACCGGGGAGCTGTTTTTT.

The genes are TRBV5-1 and TRBJ2-7, with 15 bases lining up with TRBD2. Germline values: CDR1 SGHRS, CDR2 YFSETQ. V gave up 5 bases and J gave up 7 bases; unmatched junction bases: 10. This CDR3 region has 16 residues. CDR3 in DNA: TGCGCCAGCAGTTTCTGGACTAGCGGGAGGGCCGGGGAGCAGTACTTC. Translating gives CASSFWTSGRAGEQYF.

The chain joins TRBV29-1 to TRBJ1-3, with a possible D match to TRBD1 (6 bases). V lost 6 bases to trimming and J lost 0 bases, with 12 bases between them. This CDR3 has 14 residues. Looked up from germline, CDR1 is SQVTM and CDR2 is ANQGSEA. CDR3 sequence: CSVVDRTSGNTIYF. The DNA for the CDR3 is TGCAGCGTCGTAGACAGGACCTCTGGAAACACCATATATTTT.

This clone appeared a few times. The chain's CDR3 is CASSPPRGQFF. The CDR3 DNA is TGCGCCAGCAGCCCCCCCCGGGGGCAGTTCTTC. The genes are TRBV4-3 and TRBJ2-1; the D gene is possibly TRBD2 (5 bases). Germline CDR1 and CDR2: LGHNA and YSLEER. Between the trimmed V and J ends, which lost 4 bases and 12 bases, there was a span of 10 bases. This CDR3 has 11 residues.

The chain combines TRBV29-1 with TRBJ2-1, with 8 bases matching TRBD2. The V gene end was trimmed by 1 base and the J gene end by 9 bases; junction bases not matched to a gene: 8. The CDR3 totals 14 residues. The germline gives CDR1 SQVTM, CDR2 ANQGSEA. The CDR3, as DNA: TGCAGCGTTGAAGTATCCCTAGCGGGCACTGAGCAGTTCTTC. Protein product: CSVEVSLAGTEQFF.

The rearrangement uses TRBV5-1 and TRBJ2-1; 16 bases match TRBD2. Germline trimming cut 3 bases from V and 8 bases from J; bases unmatched to any gene: 5. The germline V gene has CDR1 SGHRS and CDR2 YFSETQ. This CDR3 has 16 amino acids. Here the CDR3 DNA reads TGCGCCAGCAGCTCGGGACTAGCGGGAGGGTCGGATGAGCAGTTCTTC. Protein: CASSSGLAGGSDEQFF.

This chain connects TRBV10-3 to TRBJ2-5, with D uncertain. Between the trimmed V and J ends, which lost 3 bases and 5 bases, there was a span of 10 bases. The CDR3 consists of 13 residues. Germline-derived CDR1 and CDR2 are ENHRY and SYGVKD. The CDR3 region has the DNA TGTGCCATCAGTGACAACTCCGGGGAGACCCAGTACTTC. Its protein is CAISDNSGETQYF.

The chain is built from TRBV6-6 and TRBJ2-7; 10 bases map to TRBD1. V lost 2 bases, J lost 3 bases, and 4 bases stayed unmatched. Germline CDR1 MNHNY, CDR2 SVGAGI (reference sequence). CDR3 length equals 15 residues. CDR3 amino acids: CASSYGTGAIYEQYF. In DNA, the CDR3 is TGTGCCAGCAGTTACGGGACAGGGGCAATCTACGAGCAGTACTTC.

The chain carries TRBV7-3 and TRBJ2-1; tentative D call: TRBD2 (5 bases). The V gene's germline CDR1 is SGHTA and CDR2 FQGTGA. V dropped 8 bases and J dropped 6 bases, with 14 bases sitting between them. The CDR3 sequence is 13 residues long. CDR3 bases: TGTGCCAGCGCGGTAGCGCGGACCAATGAGCAGTTCTTC. This encodes CASAVARTNEQFF.

This clone was observed a single time. This chain joins TRBV7-8 and TRBJ2-5; 15 positions match TRBD2. Trimming took 1 base from V and 5 from J; bases not matched to a gene: 8. Per germline, CDR1 SGHVS and CDR2 FQNEAQ. The CDR3 extends over 18 amino acids. The CDR3 loop reads CASSLVGLAGGRRETQYF. The CDR3 DNA sequence: TGTGCCAGCAGCTTAGTTGGACTAGCGGGAGGGCGACGGGAGACCCAGTACTTC.

Only a few counts were recorded for this clone. V gene TRBV29-1 combines with J gene TRBJ1-2; D not resolved. In germline, CDR1 is SQVTM, CDR2 ANQGSEA. The CDR3 is made up of 13 amino acids. The germline V and J ends were trimmed by 0 bases and 7 bases, with 12 bases remaining between them. Here the CDR3 DNA reads TGCAGCGTTGAAGATTCTAGGTTTGTTGGCTACACCTTC. Its translation: CSVEDSRFVGYTF.

This clone was seen once. The chain employs TRBV25-1 and TRBJ2-1, with D possibly TRBD2 on 6 matching bases. V was clipped by 3 bases and J by 4 bases, with 16 bases between them. Germline assignment: CDR1 MGHDK and CDR2 SYGVNS. The CDR3 covers 16 residues. Here the CDR3 DNA reads TGTGCCAGCAGTGACTCGGGACTTATTATATACAATGAGCAGTTCTTC. It translates to CASSDSGLIIYNEQFF.

V and J are TRBV9 and TRBJ2-1, with TRBD2 identical over 12 bases. CDR3 size: 15 residues. Germline-derived CDR1 and CDR2 are SGDLS and YYNGEE. V shed 4 bases, J shed 9 bases, and the junction held 8 bases outside the gene matches. CDR3 residues: CASSPRLAGEIEQFF. The CDR3 region has the DNA TGTGCCAGCAGCCCCCGACTAGCGGGAGAGATTGAGCAGTTCTTC.

The chain couples TRBV29-1 to TRBJ2-6; D is ambiguous. Germline CDR1 SQVTM, CDR2 ANQGSEA. The CDR3 is 12 residues long. Deletions cut 7 bases from V and 0 bases from J, with 4 bases between. The DNA of the CDR3 is TGCAGCGGCCGCTCTGGGGCCAACGTCCTGACTTTC. Amino acid sequence: CSGRSGANVLTF.

J is TRBJ1-6 and V is TRBV23-1, with TRBD1 as a possible D gene (6 bases). TRBV23-1 is placed among ORFs of uncertain function. V lost 8 bases and J lost 10, with 12 bases in between. This CDR3 region has 12 residues. CDR3 in amino acids: CASGHRESPLHF. CDR3 DNA sequence: TGCGCCAGCGGCCACAGGGAATCACCCCTCCACTTT.